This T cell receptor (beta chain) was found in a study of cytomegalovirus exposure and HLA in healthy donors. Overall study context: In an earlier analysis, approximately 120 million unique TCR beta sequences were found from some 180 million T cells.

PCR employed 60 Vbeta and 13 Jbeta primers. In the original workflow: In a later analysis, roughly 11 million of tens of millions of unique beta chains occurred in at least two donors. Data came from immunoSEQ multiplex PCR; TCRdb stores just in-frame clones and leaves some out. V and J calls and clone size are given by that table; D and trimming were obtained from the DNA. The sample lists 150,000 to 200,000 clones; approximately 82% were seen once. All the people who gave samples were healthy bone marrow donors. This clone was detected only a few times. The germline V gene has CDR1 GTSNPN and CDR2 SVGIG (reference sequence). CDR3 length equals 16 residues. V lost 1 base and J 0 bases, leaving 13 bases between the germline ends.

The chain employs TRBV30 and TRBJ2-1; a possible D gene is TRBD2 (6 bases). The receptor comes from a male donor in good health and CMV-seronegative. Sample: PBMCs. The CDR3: CAWSETGLSSYNEQFF. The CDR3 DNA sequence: TGTGCCTGGAGTGAAACGGGACTTAGCTCCTACAATGAGCAGTTCTTC.